The 20 T cell receptor beta chains presented below share a single source sample, sequenced in a study of blood T cell repertoires in COVID-19. Sequencing was performed with immunoSEQ multiplex PCR; in TCRdb, only in-frame clones are kept and a portion is missing. The top ten hold approximately 19% of the sample, which has about 170,000 clones, around 83% seen once. Sequencing used peripheral blood. The origin of the receptors is a woman in her seventies who had recovered from COVID-19.

The gene calls are TRBV9 and TRBJ2-1; 8 bases match TRBD2. This CDR3 contains 15 residues. Per the germline V gene, CDR1 is SGDLS and CDR2 is YYNGEE. V shed 1 base, J shed 4 bases, and the junction held 4 bases outside the gene matches. CDR3 DNA: TGTGCCAGCAGCGTACGGCGGGGGGATTACAATGAGCAGTTCTTC. Translation: CASSVRRGDYNEQFF.

The chain links TRBV27 to TRBJ2-3, with D tentatively TRBD2 (5 bases). The CDR3 contains 15 residues. Trimming pared 2 bases from V and 2 bases from J, leaving 11 bases between. Germline V gene sequence: CDR1 MNHEY, CDR2 SMNVEV (reference sequence). The CDR3 DNA follows: TGTGCCAGCAGTTTACGCGGGCAAAACACAGATACGCAGTATTTT. This codes for CASSLRGQNTDTQYF.

The J gene is TRBJ2-1, the V gene TRBV6-5; unclear D gene. The CDR3 has 13 residues. Germline V lookup: CDR1 MNHEY, CDR2 SVGAGI. Trimming shortened V by 2 bases and J by 9 bases, and 11 bases separated the two germline ends. DNA of the CDR3: TGTGCCAGCAGTTACGGTCGTAGAGGTGAGCAGTTCTTC. This gives the protein CASSYGRRGEQFF.

To note about this clone: This CDR3 is also generated by other DNA sequences in the sample. V usage is TRBV4-2 and J usage is TRBJ1-4; 8 bases fit TRBD1. With V trimmed by 4 bases and J by 5 bases, 9 bases remained unmatched. This CDR3 comprises 16 residues. Germline CDR1 reads LGHNA; CDR2 reads YNFKEQ. CDR3 sequence: CASSRGQGVTNEKLFF. The CDR3 nucleotides are TGTGCCAGCAGCCGCGGACAGGGAGTAACCAATGAAAAACTGTTTTTT.

This sequence joins TRBV6-5 and TRBJ1-2; unclear D gene. CDR3 length equals 14 residues. Trimming removed 6 bases at V and 5 bases at J, with 16 bases between. CDR1 is MNHEY, CDR2 SVGAGI, per germline. CDR3 residues: CASRTLTGWYGYTF. CDR3 sequence (DNA): TGTGCCAGCAGGACTCTAACGGGATGGTATGGCTACACCTTC.

The chain links TRBV28 to TRBJ1-1; 11 bases align to TRBD1. The CDR3 is 15 amino acids. Germline-derived CDR1 and CDR2 are MDHEN and SYDVKM. V shed 4 bases, J shed 5 bases, and the junction held 6 bases outside the gene matches. The CDR3 bases are TGTGCCAGCAGTTCCCCGGGACAGGGGGATACTGAAGCTTTCTTT. It codes for CASSSPGQGDTEAFF.

This chain's CDR3 is CASSLSELGYTF. The CDR3 DNA reads as TGTGCCAGCAGTTTGTCCGAGTTGGGCTACACCTTC. V is TRBV28 and J is TRBJ1-2; the D is unclear. Deletions cut 3 bases from V and 8 bases from J, with 10 bases between. This CDR3 is 12 amino acids long. The V gene's germline CDR1 is MDHEN and CDR2 SYDVKM.

V usage is TRBV4-1 and J usage is TRBJ1-2; no clear D gene. Germline V gene sequence: CDR1 MGHRA, CDR2 YSYEKL. V gave up 4 bases and J gave up 4 bases, with 16 bases separating them. The CDR3 is 15 amino acids. CDR3 amino acids: CASSRATPSGYGYTF. The CDR3 DNA reads as TGCGCCAGCAGCCGAGCCACCCCATCGGGCTATGGCTACACCTTC.

As DNA, the CDR3 is TGTGCCAGCAGTTTTTCGACAGGGGAGACCTACGAGCAGTACTTC. It specifies CASSFSTGETYEQYF. V usage is TRBV28 and J usage is TRBJ2-7; 8 bases align to TRBD1. The CDR3 has 15 amino acids. Germline CDR1 and CDR2: MDHEN and SYDVKM. The V segment lost 3 bases and the J segment 2 bases; nucleotides outside the gene matches: 6.

The chain carries TRBV9 and TRBJ2-3; D gene unclear. Germline V gene data show CDR1 as SGDLS and CDR2 as YYNGEE. Trimming pared 2 bases from V and 4 bases from J, leaving 8 bases between. This CDR3 has 13 amino acids. CDR3 DNA: TGTGCCAGCAGCGTTGGGCAAGCAGATACGCAGTATTTT. It codes for CASSVGQADTQYF.

The rearrangement uses TRBV28 and TRBJ2-7; TRBD2 matches at 10 bases. CDR3 length: 12 residues. The ends lost 8 bases at V and 3 bases at J; junction bases unmatched: 1. The germline V gene has CDR1 MDHEN and CDR2 SYDVKM. The CDR3 reads CASGTSVYEQYF. CDR3 sequence (DNA): TGTGCCAGCGGGACTAGCGTCTACGAGCAGTACTTC.

This clone was observed a single time. The chain uses TRBV7-9 and TRBJ1-4; a weak D match, TRBD1 (6 bases). The germline CDR1 and CDR2 sequences are SEHNR and FQNEAQ (reference sequence). V was shortened by 5 bases and J by 3 bases, with 16 bases between the two germline ends. The CDR3 has 16 amino acids. CDR3 protein: CASSPPDSYANEKLFF. CDR3 bases: TGTGCCAGCAGCCCCCCGGACAGTTACGCTAATGAAAAACTGTTTTTT. The whole variable domain, filled in from reference TRBV7-9 and TRBJ1-4, reads DTGVSQNPRHKITKRGQNVTFRCDPISEHNRLYWYRQTLGQGPEFLTYFQNEAQLEKSRLLSDRFSAERPKGSFSTLEIQRTEQGDSAMYLCASSPPDSYANEKLFFGSGTQLSVL.

The chain uses TRBV18 and TRBJ2-3, with TRBD2 identical over 7 bases. Germline lookup yields CDR1 KGHSH and CDR2 LQKENI. Germline trimming cut 5 bases from V and 0 bases from J; bases unmatched to any gene: 5. This CDR3 spans 15 amino acids. CDR3 DNA sequence: TGTGCCAGCTCATCAGTGGGGGGGAGCACAGATACGCAGTATTTT. Encoded protein: CASSSVGGSTDTQYF.

This chain uses TRBV5-4 with TRBJ1-1; 9 bases align to TRBD1. The CDR3 runs 16 residues. V was pared by 3 bases and J by 3 bases, with 9 bases of the junction left unmatched. CDR1 and CDR2 from the germline V gene are SGHNT and YYREEE (reference sequence). This chain's CDR3 is CASSWGTGLSDTEAFF. The CDR3, as DNA: TGTGCCAGCAGCTGGGGGACAGGGCTGTCGGACACTGAAGCTTTCTTT.

The CDR3 coding sequence is TGTGCCAGCAGCGAGACTGGGGGGGGACAAGAGACCCAGTACTTC. This sequence encodes CASSETGGGQETQYF. The chain uses TRBV9 and TRBJ2-5; TRBD2 matches at 7 bases. Germline V gives CDR1 SGDLS, CDR2 YYNGEE. The CDR3 spans 15 residues. Unmatched junction bases numbered 7, after V lost 3 bases and J lost 2 bases.

This clone was detected many times. The chain employs TRBV6-5 and TRBJ1-5, with D uncertain. The V end was cut by 2 bases, the J end by 5 bases, with 7 bases between. The germline V gene has CDR1 MNHEY and CDR2 SVGAGI. The CDR3 is 13 amino acids. This CDR3 is CASSYRLDQPQHF. CDR3 bases: TGTGCCAGCAGTTACCGTCTAGATCAGCCCCAGCATTTT.

This chain joins TRBV2 and TRBJ1-1, with 7 bases aligning to TRBD1. V was clipped by 7 bases and J by 1 base; unmatched bases: 9. CDR1 and CDR2 (germline): SNHLY, FYNNEI. There are 15 residues in the CDR3. The CDR3 nucleotides are TGTGCCAGCACGCGAGCAGGGGGGTGGAACACTGAAGCTTTCTTT. This gives the protein CASTRAGGWNTEAFF.

J is TRBJ2-4 and V is TRBV7-8; 8 positions agree with TRBD2. The CDR3 covers 13 residues. Trimming removed 0 bases from V and 8 bases from J; junction bases left unmatched: 0. CDR1 is SGHVS, CDR2 FQNEAQ, per germline. CDR3: CASSLARGDIQYF. The CDR3 DNA is TGTGCCAGCAGCTTAGCGCGGGGGGACATTCAGTACTTC.

The chain has TRBV6-5 and TRBJ2-1; D is ambiguous. Trimming shortened V by 6 bases and J by 0 bases, and 12 bases separated the two germline ends. The germline V gene encodes CDR1 MNHEY and CDR2 SVGAGI. This CDR3 contains 15 residues. CDR3 DNA sequence: TGTGCCAGCAGAGCCGACTCGAACTCCTACAATGAGCAGTTCTTC. Encoded protein: CASRADSNSYNEQFF.

This clone was seen only a few times. The rearrangement links TRBV4-1 to TRBJ2-4; 7 bases are shared with TRBD1. The V gene's germline CDR1 is MGHRA and CDR2 YSYEKL. After removal of 1 base from V and 12 bases from J, the junction contained 9 bases not matched to a gene. This CDR3 region has 14 residues. The DNA for the CDR3 is TGCGCCAGCAGCCAAGGGGGGACAGTTGGAAGTCAGTACTTC. It specifies CASSQGGTVGSQYF.